The present T cell receptor beta chain was sequenced within a study of T cells after posttransplantation cyclophosphamide (dated by TCRdb to 2016 to 2018). In the study overall: Using TRB sequencing, the study followed how the T cell repertoire reconstituted after myeloablative bone marrow transplantation in which posttransplantation cyclophosphamide served as GVHD prophylaxis. Antigen receptor sequencing covered samples from 35 PTCy-treated patients and 16 of their related bone marrow donors. Blood from all 35 or so PTCy patients who had 1-year posttransplant specimens underwent TRB sequencing. Up to roughly 3 additional blood samples from 2 to 5.2 years after transplant were also TRB-sequenced in 3 patients, as was pretransplant blood from a handful of patients. Because TRA and TRB clonality correlated tightly in roughly nine samples, later TCR analyses were limited to TRB. Public TRB sequences were checked against a database of over 3,500 sequences associated with responses to pathogens, tumor antigens, self-antigens and alloantigens.

The full study reports these points: The TRB repertoires of T cells infiltrating skin or GI tract showed only limited overlap with the TRB repertoires of T cells in blood. Across the 45 to 55 patients, TRB clonality was highly associated with recipient CMV seropositivity and CMV reactivation, and diversity with PTCy was similar to that in the CNI/methotrexate controls. At 1-2 months, donor-recipient similarity was low but rose over the first year, and the later blood repertoires were often dominated by donor CD8+ memory clones.

TRB sequencing was run on genomic DNA with either the immunoSEQ assay at survey resolution or the hsTCRB kit. Turning to the authors' computational methods: The immunoSEQ software handled the initial read processing, while the LymphoSeq R package was used for the repertoire analyses. Clonality was computed as 1 minus normalized Shannon entropy; Gini coefficient was also calculated for each TRB dataset. To infer phenotypes in unsorted samples, TRB sequences from sorted subsets of the recipient or donor were mapped onto unsorted samples from the same recipient. TCRdb's version of the immuneACCESS table is confined to in-frame rearrangements and falls short of the full clone set. An unresolved V gene accounts for under half of the shortfall where checked; the remainder is of unknown origin. V and J calls and clone size are those listed in that table; D and trimming were worked out from the DNA. This sample holds about 38,000 clones in total, without any singletons. The ten largest clones add up to 2% to 3% of the sample.

The junction shows trimming of 1 base on V and 14 bases on J, plus 23 bases between the germline ends. Inclusive of the bounding cysteine and phenylalanine, the CDR3 is 16 residues long. Of the read, only the CDR3 DNA is kept; its 48 bases are in frame from base 1. The germline V gene sets CDR1 to SGHVS and CDR2 to FNYEAQ. Peripheral blood samples were provided by related bone marrow donors on the day of marrow donation. Mononuclear cells from peripheral blood and bone marrow were separated by Ficoll-Hypaque density centrifugation and then cryopreserved. A note on this clone: There is no known antigen for this receptor. Per-nucleotide qualities are absent, and no much larger clonotype sits a single base away.

The receptor was isolated from a man between 45 and 60 years old in good health, CMV-negative, and a related stem cell transplant donor. The sequenced material came from PBMCs. Rearrangement joined TRBV7-6 to TRBJ2-2; perhaps TRBD2 is the D gene, with 6 bases matching. The nucleotide sequence reads as follows: TGTGCCAGCAGCTTAGGCCGGGGGAAGGGGAGACCGGAACTGTTTTTT. Translated, this is CASSLGRGKGRPELFF.